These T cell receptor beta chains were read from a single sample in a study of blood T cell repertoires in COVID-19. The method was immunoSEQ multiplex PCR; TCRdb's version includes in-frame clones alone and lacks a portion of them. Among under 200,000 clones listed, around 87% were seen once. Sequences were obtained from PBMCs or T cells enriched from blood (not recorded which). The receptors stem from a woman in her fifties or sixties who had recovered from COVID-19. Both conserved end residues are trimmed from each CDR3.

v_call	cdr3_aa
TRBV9	ASSPGQGSYNSPLH
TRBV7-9	ASSRLTGNPPTTPWEQF
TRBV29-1	SVEGGRAGYGYT
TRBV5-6	ASSLEPTGVVAGYT
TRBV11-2	ASSSRLAGGPNTQY
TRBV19	ASSLRHQSGQPQH
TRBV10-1	ASSGEGGVVSGANVLT
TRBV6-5	ASRIGGGGGNTIY
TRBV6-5	ASSYEGLASGELF
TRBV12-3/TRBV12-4	ASSSENIQY